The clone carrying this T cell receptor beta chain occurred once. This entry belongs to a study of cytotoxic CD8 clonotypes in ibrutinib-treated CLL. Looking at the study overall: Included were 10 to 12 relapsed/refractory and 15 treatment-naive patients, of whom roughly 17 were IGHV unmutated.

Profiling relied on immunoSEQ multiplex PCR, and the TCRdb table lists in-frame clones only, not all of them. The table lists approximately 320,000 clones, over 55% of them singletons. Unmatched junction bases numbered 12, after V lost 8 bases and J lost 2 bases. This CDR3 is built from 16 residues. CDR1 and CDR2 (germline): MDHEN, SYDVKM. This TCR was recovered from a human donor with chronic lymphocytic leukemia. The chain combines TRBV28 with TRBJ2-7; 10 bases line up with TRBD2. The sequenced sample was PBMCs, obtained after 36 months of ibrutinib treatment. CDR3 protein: CASPRIAGGITYEQYF. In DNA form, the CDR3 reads TGTGCCAGCCCCCGGATAGCGGGAGGCATAACCTACGAGCAGTACTTC.